This T cell receptor (beta chain) was recorded in a study of cytomegalovirus exposure and HLA in healthy donors. Findings and caveats of the study: With high specificity and sensitivity, the classifier reportedly diagnosed cytomegalovirus status. Rare TCR sequences dominated, though some public TCRs recurred in many donors.

TCRdb's table, derived via immunoSEQ multiplex PCR, lists solely in-frame clones and lacks some. Of roughly 240,000 clones in the sample, approximately 90% are singletons; the top ten hold approximately 2.5%. This CDR3 contains 15 residues. CDR1 SSHAT and CDR2 FNYEAQ come from the germline V gene (reference sequence). The germline V and J ends were trimmed by 3 bases and 4 bases, with 12 bases remaining between them. This clone occurred once. What it binds is not known. The chain is built from TRBV7-7 and TRBJ2-2; D might be TRBD2 (6 bases). The sequence came from a man aged 18 to 35 in good health and CMV-seronegative. Specimen: PBMCs. The CDR3 DNA sequence: TGTGCCAGCAGCTTTAGCGGACGGGGCACCGGGGAGCTGTTTTTT. As protein: CASSFSGRGTGELFF.